The 32 T cell receptor beta chains listed next were all sequenced from one sample in a study of identical twins. MiXCR, applied by TCRdb to the 5' RACE reads, yields one record per CDR3 protein. The sample includes 500,000 to 550,000 distinct CDR3 sequences, about 20% seen only once; the top ten take around 0.47%. These data were also filed under a second study, of yellow fever vaccine responses in identical twins.

The material sequenced was CD4+ T cells sorted from blood. These TCRs come from a young woman in good health.

This clonotype was detected a few times. The V and J genes are TRBV11-2 and TRBJ2-7, with D perhaps matching TRBD2 (6 bases). The CDR3 consists of 14 residues. Germline assignment: CDR1 SGHAT and CDR2 FQNNGV. V shed 8 bases and J shed 0 bases, with 14 bases lying between them. CDR3 amino acids: CASSPAGPSYEQYF. In DNA form, the CDR3 reads TGTGCCAGCTCCCCTGCGGGACCCTCCTACGAGCAGTACTTC.

The rearrangement links TRBV6-1 to TRBJ1-1; 12 nucleotides agree with TRBD1. V shed 6 bases and J 3 bases; nucleotides not matched to a gene: 5. In germline, CDR1 is MNHNS, CDR2 SASEGT. The CDR3 sequence is 15 residues long. CDR3 in amino acids: CASSQGQGADTEAFF. The CDR3 DNA reads as TGTGCCAGCAGCCAGGGACAGGGGGCGGACACTGAAGCTTTCTTT.

This chain uses TRBV6-1 with TRBJ2-2; no definite D call. V gave up 5 bases and J gave up 0 bases, with 16 bases separating them. The length of the CDR3 is 17 residues. CDR1 is MNHNS and CDR2 is SASEGT in the germline V gene. The CDR3 DNA sequence: TGTGCCAGCAGTAGGTCTGGGCAGTACCCGAACACCGGGGAGCTGTTTTTT. The encoded protein is CASSRSGQYPNTGELFF.

The rearrangement joins TRBV20-1 to TRBJ2-7; D remains ambiguous. The V gene lost 3 bases and the J gene lost 2 bases, with 5 bases spanning the gap. CDR1 and CDR2 from the germline V gene are DFQATT and SNEGSKA (reference sequence). The CDR3 length is 11 residues. The DNA for the CDR3 is TGCAGTGCTAGCCAGACCTACGAGCAGTACTTC. Its translation: CSASQTYEQYF.

The rearrangement uses TRBV2 and TRBJ1-2, with 8 bases aligning to TRBD1. J lost 6 bases, V lost 6 bases, and 6 bases had no gene match. The CDR3 totals 13 residues. Germline CDR1 SNHLY, CDR2 FYNNEI. Here the CDR3 reads CASRVTGEHGYTF. CDR3 sequence (DNA): TGTGCCAGCAGGGTGACAGGGGAACATGGCTACACCTTC.

This clonotype occurred a few times. This chain joins TRBV12-3 or TRBV12-4 and TRBJ2-1; 10 bases agree with TRBD2. V trimming: 5 bases; J trimming: 5 bases; junction bases outside the gene matches: 12. The CDR3 is made up of 17 amino acids. CDR3 in amino acids: CASSQSGRGTRHNEQFF. The CDR3 DNA reads TGTGCCAGCAGTCAAAGCGGGAGGGGGACTCGACACAATGAGCAGTTCTTC.

The chain has TRBV27 and TRBJ2-1; 10 bases line up with TRBD2. Trimming took 4 bases from V and 5 from J; bases not matched to a gene: 5. CDR1 and CDR2 (germline): MNHEY, SMNVEV (reference sequence). The CDR3 has 15 residues. CDR3 DNA: TGTGCCAGCAGTTCGGGGACTAGCGTAGACAATGAGCAGTTCTTC. As protein: CASSSGTSVDNEQFF.

This clonotype was observed a handful of times. The chain carries TRBV5-1 and TRBJ1-1; unclear D gene. CDR3 size: 14 residues. Germline values: CDR1 SGHRS, CDR2 YFSETQ. Deletions cut 3 bases from V and 7 bases from J, with 16 bases between. CDR3: CASSSGRRGNEAFF. The CDR3 region has the DNA TGCGCCAGCAGCTCTGGCCGACGAGGGAATGAAGCTTTCTTT.

The chain joins TRBV6-1 to TRBJ2-3; 11 positions agree with TRBD2. This CDR3 comprises 16 residues. The V and J ends lost 5 bases and 4 bases, in that order; junction bases with no gene match: 8. CDR1 MNHNS and CDR2 SASEGT come from the germline V gene. The CDR3 reads CASSPGLAALADTQYF. DNA of the CDR3: TGTGCCAGCAGTCCGGGACTAGCGGCGTTGGCAGATACGCAGTATTTT.

The chain employs TRBV5-1 and TRBJ1-6, with D perhaps TRBD1 (5 bases). Per germline, CDR1 SGHRS and CDR2 YFSETQ. This CDR3 has 15 residues. Trimming took off 4 bases at V and 3 bases at J, with 11 bases between the two ends. The CDR3 nucleotides read TGCGCCAGCAGCCCAGACAGAGACTATAATTCACCCCTCCACTTT. Translated, it gives CASSPDRDYNSPLHF. The full variable domain, completed using reference TRBV5-1 and TRBJ1-6, is KAGVTQTPRYLIKTRGQQVTLSCSPISGHRSVSWYQQTPGQGLQFLFEYFSETQRNKGNFPGRFSGRQFSNSRSEMNVSTLELGDSALYLCASSPDRDYNSPLHFGNGTRLTVT.

Many counts were recorded for this clonotype. This rearrangement joins TRBV29-1 to TRBJ2-7, with D perhaps TRBD2 (6 bases). Trimming shortened V by 4 bases and J by 3 bases, and 10 bases separated the two germline ends. The CDR3 consists of 12 residues. Germline V CDR1 and CDR2: SQVTM, ANQGSEA. The CDR3 region is CSVGAGSYEQYF. For the CDR3, the DNA is TGCAGCGTTGGGGCGGGAAGCTACGAGCAGTACTTC.

This clonotype was counted a few times. A much larger clone lies one base from this, so it may be a read error. The chain combines TRBV5-1 with TRBJ1-1; 7 bases match TRBD1. The V gene's germline CDR1 is SGHRS and CDR2 YFSETQ. V lost 3 bases to trimming and J lost 1 base; unmatched junction nucleotides: 3. The CDR3 loop spans 14 amino acids. This chain's CDR3 is CASSSGQQNTEAFF. In nucleotides, the CDR3 is TGCGCCAGCAGCTCGGGACAGCAGAACACTGAAGCTTTCTTT.

This clonotype showed up many times. The rearrangement links TRBV3-1 to TRBJ2-3; 12 bases match TRBD2. There are 16 residues in the CDR3. In germline, CDR1 is LGHDT, CDR2 YNNKEL (reference sequence). With 4 bases clipped from V and 5 bases from J, the junction kept 7 bases outside the gene matches. The CDR3 loop is CASSPRLAGEEDTQYF. The CDR3 coding sequence is TGTGCCAGCAGCCCCCGACTAGCGGGAGAGGAAGATACGCAGTATTTT.

The sample holds many counts of this clonotype. This sequence joins TRBV12-3 or TRBV12-4 and TRBJ2-1, with 10 bases fitting TRBD2. The CDR3 length is 15 residues. V was pared by 9 bases and J by 5 bases, with 10 bases of the junction left unmatched. CDR3 residues: CASQDLAGAHNEQFF. The DNA of the CDR3 is TGTGCCAGTCAAGATCTAGCGGGGGCCCACAATGAGCAGTTCTTC.

This clonotype was seen a few times. This chain connects TRBV10-3 to TRBJ2-2, with D perhaps matching TRBD1 (6 bases). The germline V and J ends were trimmed by 2 bases and 5 bases, with 9 bases remaining between them. Germline V gene sequence: CDR1 ENHRY, CDR2 SYGVKD. This CDR3 spans 14 amino acids. CDR3 DNA sequence: TGTGCCATCAGTGAGCAAGGACAGACCGGGGAGCTGTTTTTT. Translation: CAISEQGQTGELFF.

The V gene is TRBV7-2, the J gene TRBJ2-2; TRBD2 matches 8 bases. This CDR3 region has 14 residues. Losses at the gene ends were 4 bases for V and 5 bases for J; bases not matched to a gene: 3. The germline CDR1 and CDR2 sequences are SGHTA and FQGNSA. The CDR3: CASSYGLATGELFF. The DNA for the CDR3 is TGTGCCAGCAGCTACGGACTAGCTACCGGGGAGCTGTTTTTT.

The CDR3 DNA follows: TGTGCCAGCAGCCTACCGGGACAGGGTCACTTCTACTCCTACGAGCAGTACTTC. Translating it yields CASSLPGQGHFYSYEQYF. This chain uses TRBV28 with TRBJ2-7, with TRBD1 matching 9 bases. The CDR3 extends over 18 amino acids. Unmatched junction bases numbered 15, after V lost 6 bases and J lost 0 bases. Per the germline V gene, CDR1 is MDHEN and CDR2 is SYDVKM.

This clonotype was recorded a few times. The chain employs TRBV7-9 and TRBJ2-2; D possibly corresponds to TRBD2 (6 bases). CDR1 is SEHNR and CDR2 is FQNEAQ in the germline V gene (reference sequence). The CDR3 is made up of 16 amino acids. Deletions cut 0 bases from V and 6 bases from J, with 14 bases between. As DNA, the CDR3 is TGTGCCAGCAGCTTAGCGTGGGGACTGGTCTCCGGGGAGCTGTTTTTT. Residues: CASSLAWGLVSGELFF.

This clonotype was detected a few times. The chain links TRBV4-2 to TRBJ2-2, with TRBD2 matching over 13 bases. The CDR3 loop spans 17 amino acids. With V trimmed by 4 bases and J by 2 bases, 4 bases remained unmatched. Looked up from germline, CDR1 is LGHNA and CDR2 is YNFKEQ. DNA of the CDR3: TGTGCCAGCAGCCGCGGACTAGCGGGAGCCAACACCGGGGAGCTGTTTTTT. Its translation is CASSRGLAGANTGELFF.

This clonotype was counted only a few times. V usage is TRBV9 and J usage is TRBJ2-1; 8 nucleotides match TRBD2. The germline CDR1 and CDR2 sequences are SGDLS and YYNGEE. The CDR3 is made up of 17 amino acids. The ends lost 3 bases at V and 9 bases at J; junction bases unmatched: 17. CDR3 loop: CASSAGVAGSPFGEQFF. The CDR3 DNA reads as TGTGCCAGCAGCGCCGGGGTAGCGGGATCCCCTTTCGGTGAGCAGTTCTTC.

This clonotype occurred a few times. J is TRBJ2-1 and V is TRBV12-3 or TRBV12-4; no reliable D call. Trimming pared 6 bases from V and 7 bases from J, leaving 16 bases between. This CDR3 contains 14 residues. CDR3 in amino acids: CASSPLKIGNEQFF. The CDR3, as DNA: TGTGCCAGCAGCCCCCTCAAGATCGGGAATGAGCAGTTCTTC.

This chain links TRBV5-1 with TRBJ2-2; 13 positions agree with TRBD2. CDR3 length: 16 amino acids. Germline lookup yields CDR1 SGHRS and CDR2 YFSETQ. J gave up 5 bases and V 3 bases, and 4 bases lay outside the gene matches. For the CDR3, the DNA is TGCGCCAGCAGCTCGTCGACTAGCGGGGGGACCGGGGAGCTGTTTTTT. Residues: CASSSSTSGGTGELFF.

This clonotype was counted a few times. The chain links TRBV29-1 to TRBJ2-1; 12 nucleotides align to TRBD1. The CDR3 has 18 residues. CDR1 and CDR2 (germline): SQVTM, ANQGSEA. The V and J ends lost 7 bases and 1 base, in that order; junction bases with no gene match: 14. In DNA, the CDR3 is TGCAGCGCGAACCGGGACAGGGGGCTCATTAGTTCCTACAATGAGCAGTTCTTC. Protein product: CSANRDRGLISSYNEQFF.

The chain uses TRBV2 and TRBJ2-1; TRBD1 might be the D (5 bases). The germline V gene encodes CDR1 SNHLY and CDR2 FYNNEI. The V and J ends lost 4 bases and 6 bases respectively, with 10 bases between them. This CDR3 comprises 13 residues. The CDR3 sequence is CASSVQGSNEQFF. Written as DNA, the CDR3 is TGTGCCAGCAGTGTCCAGGGCTCCAATGAGCAGTTCTTC.

The chain joins TRBV6-5 to TRBJ2-5; D gene ambiguous. Germline CDR1 reads MNHEY; CDR2 reads SVGAGI. Trimming stripped 2 bases from V and 4 bases from J, with 14 bases between. There are 15 residues in the CDR3. CDR3 in amino acids: CASSYTVDRSETQYF. In nucleotides, the CDR3 is TGTGCCAGCAGTTACACGGTAGATCGTTCAGAGACCCAGTACTTC.

The rearrangement links TRBV7-6 to TRBJ2-1, with 8 bases that match TRBD2. CDR1 is SGHVS, CDR2 FNYEAQ, per germline. After removal of 4 bases from V and 7 bases from J, the junction contained 12 bases not matched to a gene. The CDR3 has 16 residues. The DNA of the CDR3 is TGTGCCAGCAGCTCGTGGACTAGCAAGACGGGGAATGAGCAGTTCTTC. Protein: CASSSWTSKTGNEQFF.

This clonotype was seen a few times. J is TRBJ2-7 and V is TRBV28; 7 bases line up with TRBD1. V shed 7 bases, J shed 0 bases, and the junction held 6 bases outside the gene matches. The CDR3 extends over 14 amino acids. The V gene's germline CDR1 is MDHEN and CDR2 SYDVKM. CDR3 amino acids: CASTGTVNSYEQYV. In DNA, the CDR3 is TGTGCCAGCACCGGGACAGTGAACTCCTACGAGCAGTACGTC.

This clonotype has more than one count but fewer than ten. The chain uses TRBV29-1 and TRBJ2-1; TRBD1 or TRBD2 may be the D gene (6 bases each). This CDR3 region has 16 residues. CDR1 is SQVTM, CDR2 ANQGSEA, per germline. V lost 1 base to trimming and J lost 4 bases, with 17 bases between them. This CDR3 is CSVEVPGGGTYNEQFF. The CDR3 DNA sequence: TGCAGCGTTGAAGTCCCCGGGGGCGGTACATACAATGAGCAGTTCTTC.

There are a few counts of this clonotype. The chain carries TRBV12-3 or TRBV12-4 and TRBJ1-2; D possibly corresponds to TRBD1 (5 bases). The length of the CDR3 is 13 residues. V gave up 6 bases and J gave up 4 bases, with 12 bases separating them. CDR3 sequence (DNA): TGTGCCAGCAGGAAGGGGCAAAGCTATGGCTACACCTTC. Its protein is CASRKGQSYGYTF.

A few counts support this clonotype. The chain is built from TRBV7-9 and TRBJ2-7; D possibly corresponds to TRBD2 (5 bases). Per germline, CDR1 SEHNR and CDR2 FQNEAQ (reference sequence). Trimming removed 1 base from V and 2 bases from J, with 9 bases in between. This CDR3 spans 14 amino acids. CDR3 amino acids: CASSLGEGTYEQYF. The CDR3 DNA sequence: TGTGCCAGCAGCTTAGGAGAGGGAACCTACGAGCAGTACTTC.

The chain joins TRBV5-1 to TRBJ2-5; 8 positions agree with TRBD1. Germline-derived CDR1 and CDR2 are SGHRS and YFSETQ. The CDR3 runs 15 residues. V lost 7 bases and J lost 5; bases outside the gene matches: 13. The CDR3 region has the DNA TGCGCCAGCTTAACCGGGACAGGACCCACGGAGACCCAGTACTTC. As protein: CASLTGTGPTETQYF.

This clonotype has more than one count but fewer than ten. This chain connects TRBV20-1 to TRBJ2-2, with D perhaps TRBD1 or TRBD2 (5 bases each). Per germline, CDR1 DFQATT and CDR2 SNEGSKA (reference sequence). The CDR3 totals 14 residues. V lost 6 bases and J 13 bases, leaving 24 bases between the germline ends. The CDR3, as DNA: TGCAGTGCAAGAAGGGAAGGGGAGCCCGGGCTGCTGTTTTTT. This translates into CSARREGEPGLLFF.